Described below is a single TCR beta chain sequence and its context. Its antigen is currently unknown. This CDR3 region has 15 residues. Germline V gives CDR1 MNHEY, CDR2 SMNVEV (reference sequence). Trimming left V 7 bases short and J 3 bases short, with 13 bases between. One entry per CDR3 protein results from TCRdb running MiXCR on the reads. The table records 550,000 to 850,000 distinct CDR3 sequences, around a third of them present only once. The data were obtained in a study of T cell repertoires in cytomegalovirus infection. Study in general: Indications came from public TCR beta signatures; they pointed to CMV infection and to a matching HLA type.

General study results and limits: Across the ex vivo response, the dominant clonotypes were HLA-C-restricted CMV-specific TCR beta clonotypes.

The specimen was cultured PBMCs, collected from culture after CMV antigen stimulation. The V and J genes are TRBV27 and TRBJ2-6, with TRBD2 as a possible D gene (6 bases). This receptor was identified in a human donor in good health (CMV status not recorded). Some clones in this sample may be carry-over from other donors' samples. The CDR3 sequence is CASMAAGSGANVLTF. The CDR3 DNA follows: TGTGCCAGCATGGCTGCGGGGAGTGGGGCCAACGTCCTGACTTTC. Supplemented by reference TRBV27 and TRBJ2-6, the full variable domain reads EAQVTQNPRYLITVTGKKLTVTCSQNMNHEYMSWYRQDPGLGLRQIYYSMNVEVTDKGDVPEGYKVSRKEKRNFPLILESPSPNQTSLYFCASMAAGSGANVLTFGAGSRLTVL.